This T cell receptor beta chain derives from a study of T cell changes during pregnancy in multiple sclerosis. Profiled with immunoSEQ multiplex PCR; TCRdb holds only in-frame clones, not every one. The table lists roughly 79,000 clones, around 90% of them singletons. The CDR3 extends over 15 amino acids. Germline V gene lookup returns CDR1 SGHDN and CDR2 FVKESK. V lost 2 bases and J 2 bases, leaving 12 bases between the germline ends. The V gene is TRBV14, the J gene TRBJ1-2, with no clear D. This clonotype originated in a female donor with multiple sclerosis, enrolled in a pregnancy study. The source was CD4+ T cells from peripheral blood mononuclear cells, collected before pregnancy. CDR3 bases: TGTGCCAGCAGCCAACTGGAGGAGAAGAACTATGGCTACACCTTC. Its translation: CASSQLEEKNYGYTF.